The following is a T cell receptor beta chain sequence with its context. MiXCR, applied by TCRdb to the 5' RACE reads, yields one record per CDR3 protein. This sample has under 450,000 distinct CDR3 sequences, with 20% to 25% found just once. Germline CDR1 is SGHRS and CDR2 is YFSETQ. There are 15 residues in the CDR3. Trimming took 4 bases from V and 3 from J; bases not matched to a gene: 10. This entry belongs to a study of T-cell memory formation after mild COVID-19. Specimen: PBMCs or a T cell subset sorted from them (not recorded which). The J gene is TRBJ2-7, the V gene TRBV5-1, with 7 bases fitting TRBD1. The TCR originated in a man aged 18 to 29 who had mild COVID-19 (a few samples of this study predate the infection). Cell type and time point are not known. The CDR3 DNA reads TGCGCCAGCAGCCCCGGGACAGACTATTTCTACGAGCAGTACTTC. Its translation: CASSPGTDYFYEQYF.